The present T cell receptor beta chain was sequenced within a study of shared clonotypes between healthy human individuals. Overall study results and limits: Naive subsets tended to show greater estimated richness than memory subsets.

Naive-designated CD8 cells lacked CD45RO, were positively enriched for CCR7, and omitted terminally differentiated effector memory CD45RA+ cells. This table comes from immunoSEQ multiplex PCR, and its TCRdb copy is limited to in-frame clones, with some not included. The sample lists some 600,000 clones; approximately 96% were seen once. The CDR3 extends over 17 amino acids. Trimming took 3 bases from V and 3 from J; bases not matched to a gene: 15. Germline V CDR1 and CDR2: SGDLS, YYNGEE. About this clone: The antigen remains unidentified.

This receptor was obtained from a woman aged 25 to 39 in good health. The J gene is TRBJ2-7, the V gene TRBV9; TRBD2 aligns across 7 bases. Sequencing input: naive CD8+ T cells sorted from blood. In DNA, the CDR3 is TGTGCCAGCAGCGACCCCGCGACTAGCAGAGGGGTCTACGAGCAGTACTTC. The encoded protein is CASSDPATSRGVYEQYF.